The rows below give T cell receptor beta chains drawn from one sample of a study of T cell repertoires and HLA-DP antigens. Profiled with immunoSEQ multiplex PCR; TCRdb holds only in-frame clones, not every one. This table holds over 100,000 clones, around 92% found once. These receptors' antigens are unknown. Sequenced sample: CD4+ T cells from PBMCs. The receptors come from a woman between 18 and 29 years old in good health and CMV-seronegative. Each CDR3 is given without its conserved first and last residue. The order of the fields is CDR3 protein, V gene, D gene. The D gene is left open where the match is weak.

CDR3: ASSLGRTSGTDTQY
V: TRBV7-3
D: TRBD2

CDR3: ASSPNWGSLH
V: TRBV7-9
D: -

CDR3: ASSLRGANVLT
V: TRBV5-1
D: -

CDR3: ASSLVADDSGNTIY
V: TRBV5-6
D: -

CDR3: ASSSPTGVEKLF
V: TRBV28
D: TRBD1

CDR3: ASSLAPTGVNEKLF
V: TRBV5-1
D: -

CDR3: ASSLEAGAWETQY
V: TRBV5-1
D: -

CDR3: ASSQRVLVDTQY
V: TRBV11-2
D: -

CDR3: ASSPYTGELF
V: TRBV6-5
D: -

CDR3: ASSIRTSGGAPTDTQY
V: TRBV19
D: TRBD2

CDR3: ASSMGGRGNQPQH
V: TRBV19
D: -

CDR3: ATQRGLAGGDTQY
V: TRBV6-5
D: TRBD2

CDR3: ASSQTGATNQPQH
V: TRBV4-1
D: TRBD1

CDR3: ASSFSSGTGLGEKLF
V: TRBV7-9
D: TRBD1

CDR3: ASSPRGSGGRTDTQY
V: TRBV18
D: TRBD2

CDR3: ASSLVPGYFKYTEAF
V: TRBV7-2
D: -

CDR3: ASSLGPSSYEQY
V: TRBV5-6
D: -

CDR3: SVETGTDTQY
V: TRBV29-1
D: -

CDR3: ATRQNNEQF
V: TRBV10-3
D: -

CDR3: ASSSSYQGLTEAF
V: TRBV6-5
D: -

CDR3: ASSGGGSRGETQY
V: TRBV28
D: TRBD2

CDR3: AISTSVDTQY
V: TRBV10-3
D: TRBD2

CDR3: ASSSPHRGSSEPQH
V: TRBV7-3
D: -

CDR3: ASSSLRDLEAF
V: TRBV28
D: -

CDR3: ASSFRSVDRAHEQY
V: TRBV5-6
D: TRBD1

CDR3: ASSLAGGSRSGANVLT
V: TRBV5-4
D: TRBD2

CDR3: ASSPRGSGASAKNIQY
V: TRBV18
D: TRBD2

CDR3: ASRGIGRGKNIQY
V: TRBV2
D: -

CDR3: ASSRGGQGFTEAF
V: TRBV4-1
D: TRBD1

CDR3: ASSRQGGDQPQH
V: TRBV18
D: TRBD1

CDR3: ASSESGRGLEQF
V: TRBV10-1
D: TRBD2

CDR3: SVGRERRLH
V: TRBV29-1
D: TRBD2

CDR3: ACTGVENTEAF
V: TRBV19
D: -

CDR3: ASSPGQGRIDEQF
V: TRBV5-1
D: TRBD1

CDR3: ASSSGIWGEKLF
V: TRBV5-4
D: -

CDR3: ASSMLQGNGETQY
V: TRBV19
D: -

CDR3: ASSLVGRGAYEQY
V: TRBV28
D: TRBD2

CDR3: ASNYNTEAF
V: TRBV28
D: -

CDR3: SVGLAGGRETQY
V: TRBV29-1
D: TRBD2

CDR3: ASRGNDYEQY
V: TRBV2
D: -

CDR3: ASSKGQGEDTYGYT
V: TRBV11-3
D: TRBD1

CDR3: ASSLEGASGYT
V: TRBV28
D: -

CDR3: ASSLAWPDREGGYT
V: TRBV7-2
D: -

CDR3: ASSSSFSGPINQPQH
V: TRBV7-9
D: -

CDR3: ASSPRQGAGTQY
V: TRBV13
D: TRBD1

CDR3: ASSLVVLGANVLT
V: TRBV18
D: -

CDR3: ASSEFETQY
V: TRBV28
D: -

CDR3: ASSIPGTGNTIY
V: TRBV5-1
D: -